The 30 T cell receptor beta chains given below trace back to one sample, sequenced in a study of shared T cell receptors in the human thymus (dated by TCRdb to 2020 to 2023). The library was prepared using the immunoSEQ multiplex PCR assay. In TCRdb, the immuneACCESS table is reduced to in-frame sequences with V and J assigned. These tables do not hold every clone; where another copy was compared, an unresolved V gene accounts for under half, and the others remain unexplained. The sample table holds hundreds of thousands of clones, of which over 75% were seen once. More than 0.01% of the sample is in the top ten clones. These data were also filed under a second study, of human thymus T cells.

What was sequenced was thymocytes. The receptors were sampled from a girl less than two years old with a congenital heart defect. Donor details come from another sample of the same person, matched by shared clones.

This rearrangement joins TRBV5-1 to TRBJ2-7; the D gene is possibly TRBD1 (5 bases). Germline CDR1 and CDR2: SGHRS and YFSETQ. The V end lost 2 bases, the J end lost 0 bases, and 12 bases lay between the germline ends. This CDR3 is built from 15 residues. CDR3 in amino acids: CASSFDSRSSYEQYF. CDR3 nucleotide sequence: TGCGCCAGCAGCTTTGACAGCCGGAGCTCCTACGAGCAGTACTTC. The full variable domain, in which reference TRBV5-1 and TRBJ2-7 provide the parts outside the CDR3, is KAGVTQTPRYLIKTRGQQVTLSCSPISGHRSVSWYQQTPGQGLQFLFEYFSETQRNKGNFPGRFSGRQFSNSRSEMNVSTLELGDSALYLCASSFDSRSSYEQYFGPGTRLTVT.

The sample holds a few counts of this clone. J is TRBJ1-1 and V is TRBV29-1; no reliable D call. The germline V gene encodes CDR1 SQVTM and CDR2 ANQGSEA. This CDR3 contains 15 residues. V lost 0 bases, J lost 1 base, and 12 bases lay in between. CDR3 protein: CSVEDLARGNTEAFF. DNA of the CDR3: TGCAGCGTTGAAGATCTTGCTCGGGGGAACACTGAAGCTTTCTTT.

This chain links TRBV25-1 with TRBJ2-3, with 8 positions matching TRBD2. In germline, CDR1 is MGHDK, CDR2 SYGVNS. Losses at the gene ends were 2 bases for V and 1 base for J; bases not matched to a gene: 11. This CDR3 has 18 amino acids. The CDR3 DNA sequence: TGTGCCAGCAGTGAAATTGGGACTAGGTGTTGTGGCACAGATACGCAGTATTTT. Amino acid sequence: CASSEIGTRCCGTDTQYF.

This clone has more than one count but fewer than ten. Germline is not matched at one junction end, which may reflect a read error. This rearrangement joins TRBV7-2 to TRBJ1-2; tentative D call: TRBD1 (6 bases). The CDR3 is 16 residues long. Germline lookup yields CDR1 SGHTA and CDR2 FQGNSA. CDR3 coding DNA: TGTGCCAGCAGCTGCAGCCCCGTGACAGGTAACTCTGGCTACACCTTC. Its protein product is CASSCSPVTGNSGYTF.

This chain joins TRBV7-2 and TRBJ1-1; 11 bases map to TRBD1. V was pared by 5 bases and J by 5 bases, with 10 bases of the junction left unmatched. The germline CDR1 and CDR2 sequences are SGHTA and FQGNSA. This CDR3 has 16 amino acids. The CDR3 nucleotides read TGTGCCAGCAGCACTCGGACAGGGGGCGCTTGGACTGAAGCTTTCTTT. Protein product: CASSTRTGGAWTEAFF.

V is TRBV6-4 and J is TRBJ1-5; D gene ambiguous. Per germline, CDR1 MRHNA and CDR2 SNTAGT. The ends were cut back, 2 bases at V and 6 bases at J, with 8 bases in the middle. The CDR3 length is 13 residues. As DNA, the CDR3 is TGTGCCAGCAGTGACCGGCCGGGTCAGCCCCAGCATTTT. Its protein is CASSDRPGQPQHF.

This CDR3 reads CASSHRTPGYEQYF. The CDR3 DNA reads as TGCGCCAGCAGCCACAGGACTCCAGGCTACGAGCAGTACTTC. The V gene is TRBV4-1, the J gene TRBJ2-5; D might be TRBD2 (5 bases). The DNA matches TRBJ2-7 better at its end, which makes the J call doubtful. The germline V gene encodes CDR1 MGHRA and CDR2 YSYEKL. The CDR3 runs to 14 residues.

This clone was detected only once. V is TRBV27 and J is TRBJ2-1, with 7 nucleotides matching TRBD2. The CDR3 is 17 residues long. Germline trimming cut 2 bases from V and 5 bases from J; bases unmatched to any gene: 12. Per the germline V gene, CDR1 is MNHEY and CDR2 is SMNVEV (reference sequence). The CDR3 loop is CASSLAAFWGGNNEQFF. The DNA for the CDR3 is TGTGCCAGCAGTTTAGCCGCCTTTTGGGGGGGGAACAATGAGCAGTTCTTC.

This chain links TRBV2 with TRBJ2-1, with TRBD1 identical over 7 bases. The CDR3 contains 14 residues. Trimming removed 3 bases from V and 4 bases from J; junction bases left unmatched: 3. CDR1 is SNHLY, CDR2 FYNNEI, per germline. CDR3 sequence: CASSDRGFYNEQFF. The DNA for the CDR3 is TGTGCCAGCAGTGACAGGGGGTTTTACAATGAGCAGTTCTTC.

This clone came up once. The V gene is TRBV27, the J gene TRBJ2-1; 7 bases are a match to TRBD1. CDR3 length equals 16 residues. After removal of 5 bases from V and 2 bases from J, the junction contained 9 bases not matched to a gene. Germline CDR1 MNHEY, CDR2 SMNVEV (reference sequence). CDR3 in amino acids: CASSASDRVPYNEQFF. The CDR3 coding sequence is TGTGCCAGCAGTGCCTCCGACAGGGTACCCTACAATGAGCAGTTCTTC.

The chain joins TRBV5-1 to TRBJ1-2; D is undetermined. Trimming shortened V by 4 bases and J by 5 bases, and 24 bases separated the two germline ends. There are 17 residues in the CDR3. Germline CDR1 is SGHRS and CDR2 is YFSETQ. Written as DNA, the CDR3 is TGCGCCAGCAGCGACACCCGCTCCTACAGAATACTTTATGGCTACACCTTC. Its translation is CASSDTRSYRILYGYTF.

This clone was observed a handful of times. At the DNA level, this CDR3 is encoded by other sequences in the same sample as well. The rearrangement links TRBV27 to TRBJ1-2; maybe TRBD1 (6 bases). The V end was cut by 5 bases, the J end by 0 bases, with 10 bases between. Per the germline V gene, CDR1 is MNHEY and CDR2 is SMNVEV (reference sequence). This CDR3 has 14 amino acids. The CDR3 loop is CASSNHRANYGYTF. CDR3 nucleotide sequence: TGTGCCAGCAGTAACCACAGGGCTAACTATGGCTACACCTTC.

This chain links TRBV28 with TRBJ1-2; no definite D call. Germline V gives CDR1 MDHEN, CDR2 SYDVKM. The CDR3 spans 13 residues. Between the trimmed V and J ends, which lost 2 bases and 2 bases, there was a span of 6 bases. CDR3 in amino acids: CASSLKQNYGYTF. CDR3 DNA sequence: TGTGCCAGCAGTTTAAAACAGAACTATGGCTACACCTTC.

The chain couples TRBV4-3 to TRBJ2-5, with D possibly matching TRBD1 (7 bases). Trimming stripped 4 bases from V and 4 bases from J, with 34 bases between. The CDR3 has 21 residues. The germline V gene encodes CDR1 LGHNA and CDR2 YSLEER. The CDR3 DNA reads as TGCGCCAGCAGCCCTGATCTAACCGGGGGTACAGGGGTACGAATTGTAGAGACCCAGTACTTC. Translated: CASSPDLTGGTGVRIVETQYF.

V is TRBV15 and J is TRBJ1-5; 8 bases match TRBD1. This CDR3 has 16 residues. V dropped 4 bases and J dropped 4; count of bases not matched to a gene: 9. Germline CDR1 reads LNHNV; CDR2 reads YYDKDF (reference sequence). In DNA, the CDR3 is TGTGCCACCAGCACCCAGACAGGGGCGGAGAATCAGCCCCAGCATTTT. It encodes CATSTQTGAENQPQHF.

The J gene is TRBJ2-7, the V gene TRBV11-2; 10 bases agree with TRBD1. Trimming removed 6 bases from V and 2 bases from J; junction bases left unmatched: 10. The CDR3 has 16 amino acids. The germline V gene has CDR1 SGHAT and CDR2 FQNNGV. The CDR3 here is CASSTNRQGATYEQYF. CDR3 coding DNA: TGTGCCAGCAGTACCAACCGACAGGGGGCCACCTACGAGCAGTACTTC. The variable domain in full, with the rest retrieved from reference TRBV11-2 and TRBJ2-7, is EAGVAQSPRYKIIEKRQSVAFWCNPISGHATLYWYQQILGQGPKLLIQFQNNGVVDDSQLPKDRFSAERLKGVDSTLKIQPAKLEDSAVYLCASSTNRQGATYEQYFGPGTRLTVT.

The chain uses TRBV27 and TRBJ2-3; 11 positions match TRBD2. Germline CDR1 is MNHEY and CDR2 is SMNVEV (reference sequence). CDR3 length equals 17 residues. The V gene end was trimmed by 3 bases and the J gene end by 3 bases; junction bases not matched to a gene: 8. The CDR3 region is CASSFGTSGQGTDTQYF. The DNA for the CDR3 is TGTGCCAGCAGTTTCGGGACTAGCGGACAGGGGACAGATACGCAGTATTTT.

The V and J genes are TRBV5-1 and TRBJ2-5; the D gene is possibly TRBD2 (5 bases). Trimming cost V 5 bases and J 2 bases, with 16 bases left between them. From germline, CDR1 is SGHRS and CDR2 YFSETQ. The CDR3 covers 15 residues. The CDR3 here is CASSQARTRQETQYF. The DNA of the CDR3 is TGCGCCAGCAGTCAGGCCAGAACTAGGCAAGAGACCCAGTACTTC.

V and J are TRBV27 and TRBJ2-7, with 8 bases aligning to TRBD1. Germline V CDR1 and CDR2: MNHEY, SMNVEV (reference sequence). V dropped 6 bases and J dropped 6; count of bases not matched to a gene: 19. This CDR3 contains 17 residues. The CDR3, as DNA: TGTGCCAGCAGCCACGGGACAGGCGATGACTCTTACCCCGAGCAGTACTTC. Protein sequence: CASSHGTGDDSYPEQYF.

The chain is built from TRBV5-1 and TRBJ2-5, with TRBD2 as a possible D gene (5 bases). The germline V gene has CDR1 SGHRS and CDR2 YFSETQ. Trimming removed 6 bases at V and 4 bases at J, with 19 bases between. The CDR3 is 15 amino acids. Here the CDR3 DNA reads TGCGCCAGCAATAAGAGAACGGGGTTGGCAGAGACCCAGTACTTC. It codes for CASNKRTGLAETQYF. Filled out from reference TRBV5-1 and TRBJ2-5, the complete variable domain reads KAGVTQTPRYLIKTRGQQVTLSCSPISGHRSVSWYQQTPGQGLQFLFEYFSETQRNKGNFPGRFSGRQFSNSRSEMNVSTLELGDSALYLCASNKRTGLAETQYFGPGTRLLVL.

The chain employs TRBV19 and TRBJ1-2, with 7 positions matching TRBD1. The CDR3 loop spans 14 amino acids. With V trimmed by 6 bases and J by 4 bases, 8 bases remained unmatched. Germline CDR1 reads LNHDA; CDR2 reads SQIVND (reference sequence). This chain's CDR3 is CASSPGQEGYGYTF. DNA for the CDR3: TGTGCCAGTAGCCCCGGACAGGAGGGCTATGGCTACACCTTC.

Here the CDR3 reads CASSQAEETQANTEAFF. The CDR3 DNA reads TGCGCCAGCAGCCAAGCCGAAGAGACGCAGGCCAACACTGAAGCTTTCTTT. The rearrangement joins TRBV4-3 to TRBJ1-1; D ambiguous. The CDR3 covers 17 residues. V lost 1 base and J lost 2, with 17 bases in between. Looked up from germline, CDR1 is LGHNA and CDR2 is YSLEER.

In nucleotides, the CDR3 is TGTGCCAGCAGTTTCGCGAGCCTACAGGGCGCTGGAAACACCATATATTTT. Protein product: CASSFASLQGAGNTIYF. The chain combines TRBV7-2 with TRBJ1-3; perhaps TRBD1 as D (6 bases). CDR1 SGHTA and CDR2 FQGNSA come from the germline V gene. Trimming took 6 bases from V and 2 from J, leaving 20 bases between them. CDR3 length: 17 residues.

V usage is TRBV5-1 and J usage is TRBJ1-1; TRBD1 matches 8 bases. The CDR3 totals 17 residues. The V segment lost 4 bases and the J segment 1 base; nucleotides outside the gene matches: 12. Germline V gene sequence: CDR1 SGHRS, CDR2 YFSETQ. The CDR3 DNA is TGCGCCAGCAGCCTCAACAGGGGGACCCTTAAGAACACTGAAGCTTTCTTT. As protein: CASSLNRGTLKNTEAFF.

The chain is built from TRBV6-1 and TRBJ1-1; 7 bases map to TRBD1. CDR1 and CDR2 from the germline V gene are MNHNS and SASEGT. The CDR3 extends over 14 amino acids. V dropped 4 bases and J dropped 3; count of bases not matched to a gene: 5. Written as DNA, the CDR3 is TGTGCCAGCAGTGTAACAGGGGTGTACACTGAAGCTTTCTTT. Translating gives CASSVTGVYTEAFF.

The sample holds one count of this clone. The gene calls are TRBV7-6 and TRBJ1-1; 8 nucleotides match TRBD1. The CDR3 has 18 amino acids. The germline CDR1 and CDR2 sequences are SGHVS and FNYEAQ. Trimming took 4 bases from V and 0 from J; bases not matched to a gene: 13. Here the CDR3 reads CASSSNRGSGMVNTEAFF. The CDR3 region has the DNA TGTGCCAGCAGCTCAAACAGGGGGTCAGGGATGGTGAACACTGAAGCTTTCTTT.

J is TRBJ1-2 and V is TRBV5-6; 11 bases are a match to TRBD1. The germline CDR1 and CDR2 sequences are SGHDT and YYEEEE. V trimming: 3 bases; J trimming: 3 bases; junction bases outside the gene matches: 4. This CDR3 contains 15 residues. CDR3 bases: TGTGCCAGCAGCTGGGGGGACAGGGGGGACTATGGCTACACCTTC. It specifies CASSWGDRGDYGYTF. The whole variable domain, filled in from reference TRBV5-6 and TRBJ1-2, reads DAGVTQSPTHLIKTRGQQVTLRCSPKSGHDTVSWYQQALGQGPQFIFQYYEEEERQRGNFPDRFSGHQFPNYSSELNVNALLLGDSALYLCASSWGDRGDYGYTFGSGTRLTVV.

The rearrangement joins TRBV7-8 to TRBJ2-4; a possible D gene is TRBD2 (6 bases). Germline V gives CDR1 SGHVS, CDR2 FQNEAQ. The CDR3 has 13 residues. Trimming removed 4 bases from V and 8 bases from J, with 12 bases in between. In DNA, the CDR3 is TGTGCCAGCAGCTGGGTCGGGGGTTACATTCAGTACTTC. This encodes CASSWVGGYIQYF.

The chain couples TRBV28 to TRBJ2-5; 8 nucleotides match TRBD1. CDR1 is MDHEN and CDR2 is SYDVKM in the germline V gene. V lost 8 bases to trimming and J lost 4 bases; unmatched junction nucleotides: 6. The CDR3 loop spans 13 amino acids. The DNA of the CDR3 is TGTGCCAGCGTTCAGGGGGCTCGAGAGACCCAGTACTTC. This translates into CASVQGARETQYF.

This clone was observed once. The V call is TRBV9, the J call TRBJ2-7; tentative D call: TRBD1 (6 bases). This CDR3 is 16 amino acids long. CDR1 and CDR2 from the germline V gene are SGDLS and YYNGEE. Trimming stripped 0 bases from V and 0 bases from J, with 13 bases between. The CDR3 sequence: CASSVGQGHLSYEQYF. CDR3 nucleotide sequence: TGTGCCAGCAGCGTAGGTCAGGGACACCTCTCCTACGAGCAGTACTTC. The whole variable domain, filled in from reference TRBV9 and TRBJ2-7, reads DSGVTQTPKHLITATGQRVTLRCSPRSGDLSVYWYQQSLDQGLQFLIQYYNGEERAKGNILERFSAQQFPDLHSELNLSSLELGDSALYFCASSVGQGHLSYEQYFGPGTRLTVT.